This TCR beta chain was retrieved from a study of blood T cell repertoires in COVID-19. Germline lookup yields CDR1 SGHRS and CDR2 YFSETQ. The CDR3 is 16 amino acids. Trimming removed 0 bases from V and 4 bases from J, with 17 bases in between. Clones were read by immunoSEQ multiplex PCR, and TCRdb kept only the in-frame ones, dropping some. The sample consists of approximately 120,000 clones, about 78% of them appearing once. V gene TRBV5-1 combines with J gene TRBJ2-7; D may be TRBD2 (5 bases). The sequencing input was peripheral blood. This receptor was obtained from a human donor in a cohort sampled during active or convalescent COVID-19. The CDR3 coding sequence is TGCGCCAGCAGCTTGGCGGTTAGCGTTGGGAAATACGAGCAGTACTTC. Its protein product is CASSLAVSVGKYEQYF.